This entry lists 27 T cell receptor beta chains sequenced from one sample in a study of tissue T cells after allogeneic stem cell transplantation (dated by TCRdb to the early 2020s). Library method: the immunoSEQ multiplex PCR assay. Imported from immuneACCESS, the table was reduced by TCRdb to in-frame sequences with V and J called. These copies leave out some clones; in studies compared against another copy, an unresolved V gene accounts for under half, and the cause of the remainder is not known. The table for this sample lists thousands of clones; around 65% of them were counted only once. The ten biggest clones cover roughly 13% of the sample. The sample's time point, from its label and the paper: human tissue collected at research (rapid) autopsy. This specimen was duodenum tissue, taken at autopsy. All receptors derive from a woman between 18 and 50 years old with breast cancer.

The J gene is TRBJ1-1, the V gene TRBV5-1; the D is unclear. The CDR3 totals 16 residues. Germline CDR1 reads SGHRS; CDR2 reads YFSETQ. The germline V and J ends were trimmed by 2 bases and 1 base, with 15 bases remaining between them. CDR3 nucleotides: TGCGCCAGCAGCTTTGAGGCGCGGATAACGAACACTGAAGCTTTCTTT. It encodes CASSFEARITNTEAFF.

V usage is TRBV7-2 and J usage is TRBJ1-2, with a possible D match to TRBD1 (6 bases). V dropped 2 bases and J dropped 3 bases, with 10 bases sitting between them. Germline CDR1 is SGHTA and CDR2 is FQGNSA. This CDR3 has 14 residues. The CDR3 bases are TGTGCCAGCAGCTTAAGCTCAGGGGACTATGGCTACACCTTC. This sequence encodes CASSLSSGDYGYTF.

By its share, this clone is large. Here the CDR3 DNA reads TGTGCCAGCAGTTACGTAGGCGGTCACTACGAGCAGTACTTC. Translation: CASSYVGGHYEQYF. The gene calls are TRBV6-2 or TRBV6-3 and TRBJ2-7; no clear D. This CDR3 has 14 amino acids. V lost 2 bases and J 3 bases, leaving 11 bases between the germline ends. CDR1 is MNHEY, CDR2 SVGEGT, per germline.

The chain employs TRBV15 and TRBJ2-2, with D unresolved. The CDR3 extends over 12 amino acids. The V gene's germline CDR1 is LNHNV and CDR2 YYDKDF (reference sequence). Trimming stripped 2 bases from V and 5 bases from J, with 3 bases between. CDR3 sequence (DNA): TGTGCCACCAGCAGACTGACCGGGGAGCTGTTTTTT. Translation gives CATSRLTGELFF.

The chain joins TRBV9 to TRBJ2-3; weak D call: TRBD2 (5 bases). Trimming cost V 4 bases and J 1 base, with 10 bases left between them. Germline CDR1 reads SGDLS; CDR2 reads YYNGEE. This CDR3 is built from 14 residues. CDR3 nucleotides: TGTGCCAGCAGCCCCGTTAGCGGCACAGATACGCAGTATTTT. Its protein is CASSPVSGTDTQYF.

This clone was seen only once. This chain joins TRBV7-3 and TRBJ1-3; TRBD1 aligns across 10 bases. The ends lost 5 bases at V and 3 bases at J; junction bases unmatched: 10. Germline lookup yields CDR1 SGHTA and CDR2 FQGTGA. This CDR3 comprises 17 residues. The CDR3, as DNA: TGTGCCAGCAGCATTAAGACAGGGGGCGCGAATGGAAACACCATATATTTT. Encoded protein: CASSIKTGGANGNTIYF.

This chain links TRBV3-1 (or the pseudogene TRBV3-2) with TRBJ1-1; no definite D call. The CDR3 totals 14 residues. Trimming left V 4 bases short and J 6 bases short, with 15 bases between. Germline CDR1 is LGHDT and CDR2 is YNNKEL (reference sequence). Here the CDR3 reads CASSRFWGLSEAFF. CDR3 sequence (DNA): TGTGCCAGCAGCCGCTTTTGGGGTTTGTCTGAAGCTTTCTTT.

This clone came up a few times. The chain links TRBV7-9 to TRBJ2-1, with D unclear. V was trimmed by 5 bases and J by 9 bases, leaving 14 bases between them. CDR1 is SEHNR and CDR2 is FQNEAQ in the germline V gene (reference sequence). The CDR3 length is 13 residues. The CDR3 region is CASSPIDRGEQFF. In nucleotides, the CDR3 is TGTGCCAGCAGCCCAATCGACCGAGGTGAGCAGTTCTTC.

A remark on this clone: One junction end does not reproduce the germline sequence, and a read error may be involved. The V and J genes are TRBV6-2 or TRBV6-3 and TRBJ2-4; TRBD2 matches at 10 bases. The CDR3 covers 14 residues. Germline assignment: CDR1 MNHEY and CDR2 SVGEGT. CDR3 nucleotides: TGTGCCAGCAGTTACACAAACGGGGGGCTAGCGGGAGACTTC. Its translation is CASSYTNGGLAGDF.

This clone has a single count. J is TRBJ1-2 and V is TRBV5-6; D perhaps matches TRBD1 (5 bases). Deletions cut 6 bases from V and 1 base from J, with 16 bases between. The CDR3 runs 15 residues. CDR1 is SGHDT and CDR2 is YYEEEE in the germline V gene. The CDR3 bases are TGTGCCAGCATCCTTTTAGACAGCCTTAACTATGGCTACACCTTC. Protein product: CASILLDSLNYGYTF. The full variable domain, rest sourced from reference TRBV5-6 and TRBJ1-2, is DAGVTQSPTHLIKTRGQQVTLRCSPKSGHDTVSWYQQALGQGPQFIFQYYEEEERQRGNFPDRFSGHQFPNYSSELNVNALLLGDSALYLCASILLDSLNYGYTFGSGTRLTVV.

V and J are TRBV28 and TRBJ2-1; D may be TRBD2 (6 bases). Trimming pared 3 bases from V and 8 bases from J, leaving 14 bases between. Germline CDR1 reads MDHEN; CDR2 reads SYDVKM. The CDR3 runs 14 residues. The CDR3 here is CASSFFLAGYEQFF. The CDR3 nucleotides are TGTGCCAGCAGTTTTTTTTTGGCGGGGTATGAGCAGTTCTTC.

The J gene is TRBJ2-7, the V gene TRBV19; TRBD1 agrees at 7 bases. The ends lost 1 base at V and 3 bases at J; junction bases unmatched: 6. The length of the CDR3 is 15 residues. Germline CDR1 and CDR2: LNHDA and SQIVND (reference sequence). The CDR3 DNA follows: TGTGCCAGTAGTATAGCGCCTACAGGGGTCTACGAGCAGTACTTC. Protein product: CASSIAPTGVYEQYF.

The chain links TRBV6-5 to TRBJ2-5; TRBD2 aligns across 10 bases. Germline V CDR1 and CDR2: MNHEY, SVGAGI. The CDR3 is made up of 16 amino acids. After removal of 0 bases from V and 0 bases from J, the junction contained 1 base not matched to a gene. CDR3 bases: TGTGCCAGCAGTTACTCACTAGCGGGGAACCAAGAGACCCAGTACTTC. Amino acid sequence: CASSYSLAGNQETQYF.

The chain uses TRBV4-1 and TRBJ2-6; D may be TRBD1 or TRBD2 (5 bases each). Between the trimmed V and J ends, which lost 2 bases and 2 bases, there was a span of 19 bases. This CDR3 spans 19 amino acids. The germline V gene encodes CDR1 MGHRA and CDR2 YSYEKL. The DNA for the CDR3 is TGCGCCAGCAGCCAAAATGAGGGCAGGGTAATAGCTGGGGCCAACGTCCTGACTTTC. Translation gives CASSQNEGRVIAGANVLTF.

V usage is TRBV9 and J usage is TRBJ2-1; 10 bases match TRBD2. Germline values: CDR1 SGDLS, CDR2 YYNGEE. J lost 4 bases, V lost 2 bases, and 6 bases had no gene match. The CDR3 is 16 residues long. The CDR3 DNA sequence: TGTGCCAGCAGCGTCGAAAGGACTAGCGGATACAATGAGCAGTTCTTC. Protein product: CASSVERTSGYNEQFF.

This rearrangement joins TRBV6-2 or TRBV6-3 to TRBJ2-3; no firm D call. The ends were cut back, 2 bases at V and 0 bases at J, with 3 bases in the middle. The CDR3 spans 13 residues. CDR1 is MNHEY, CDR2 SVGEGT, per germline. Here the CDR3 reads CASSYRSTDTQYF. In nucleotides, the CDR3 is TGTGCCAGCAGTTACAGGAGCACAGATACGCAGTATTTT.

The chain employs TRBV7-3 and TRBJ1-2; D remains unclear. The CDR3 loop spans 14 amino acids. V lost 2 bases and J lost 7, with 14 bases in between. Looked up from germline, CDR1 is SGHTA and CDR2 is FQGTGA. The CDR3 DNA follows: TGTGCCAGCAGCTTATCTCAAGAGTTCGGTGGCTACACCTTC. It encodes CASSLSQEFGGYTF.

J is TRBJ2-3 and V is TRBV6-4, with D tentatively TRBD2 (5 bases). From germline, CDR1 is MRHNA and CDR2 SNTAGT. The CDR3 sequence is 13 residues long. The V end lost 5 bases, the J end lost 8 bases, and 14 bases lay between the germline ends. CDR3 residues: CASSSDGVGTQYF. CDR3 nucleotide sequence: TGTGCCAGCAGTTCGGACGGGGTTGGTACGCAGTATTTT.

The chain carries TRBV2 and TRBJ1-4; D unresolved. Per germline, CDR1 SNHLY and CDR2 FYNNEI. CDR3 length: 13 residues. V was pared by 6 bases and J by 4 bases, with 9 bases between. The CDR3 DNA is TGTGCCAGCAGCGGGGTTCTTAATGAAAAACTGTTTTTT. Translating it yields CASSGVLNEKLFF. The full variable domain, with the rest looked up from reference TRBV2 and TRBJ1-4, is EPEVTQTPSHQVTQMGQEVILRCVPISNHLYFYWYRQILGQKVEFLVSFYNNEISEKSEIFDDQFSVERPDGSNFTLKIRSTKLEDSAMYFCASSGVLNEKLFFGSGTQLSVL.

In its sample, this clone was seen once. The rearrangement links TRBV7-9 to TRBJ1-4, with unresolved D. V lost 3 bases and J lost 11, with 10 bases in between. Germline lookup yields CDR1 SEHNR and CDR2 FQNEAQ (reference sequence). The CDR3 length is 12 residues. The CDR3 sequence is CASSFDLGKLFF. The CDR3, as DNA: TGTGCCAGCAGCTTCGACCTTGGTAAACTGTTTTTT.

V is TRBV11-1 and J is TRBJ2-7, with a weak D call TRBD1 (6 bases). The germline V gene encodes CDR1 SGHAT and CDR2 FQDESV (reference sequence). This CDR3 has 14 amino acids. V dropped 3 bases and J dropped 5 bases, with 14 bases sitting between them. The CDR3 sequence is CASSFAGVRDEQYF. The CDR3, as DNA: TGTGCCAGCAGCTTTGCAGGGGTGAGGGACGAGCAGTACTTC. Full variable domain (remainder filled in from reference TRBV11-1 and TRBJ2-7): EAEVAQSPRYKITEKSQAVAFWCDPISGHATLYWYRQILGQGPELLVQFQDESVVDDSQLPKDRFSAERLKGVDSTLKIQPAELGDSAMYLCASSFAGVRDEQYFGPGTRLTVT.

The chain couples TRBV29-1 to TRBJ1-2; 7 nucleotides align to TRBD1. The ends lost 7 bases at V and 6 bases at J; junction bases unmatched: 8. The CDR3 is 12 residues long. Germline values: CDR1 SQVTM, CDR2 ANQGSEA. The CDR3, as DNA: TGCAGCGACGGAAGGGGGCTAAATGGCTACACCTTC. Amino acids: CSDGRGLNGYTF.

This clone showed up just once. The V gene is TRBV11-1, the J gene TRBJ1-2; 9 bases line up with TRBD1. Germline CDR1 SGHAT, CDR2 FQDESV (reference sequence). The CDR3 sequence is 13 residues long. V trimming: 5 bases; J trimming: 7 bases; junction bases outside the gene matches: 5. CDR3 DNA sequence: TGTGCCAGCAGCCTAAACAGGGGGCCTGGCTACACCTTC. Translation: CASSLNRGPGYTF.

The V gene is TRBV4-3, the J gene TRBJ2-3, with D maybe TRBD2 (5 bases). Germline V gene lookup returns CDR1 LGHNA and CDR2 YSLEER. This CDR3 is built from 16 residues. Deletions cut 1 base from V and 8 bases from J, with 19 bases between. The CDR3 DNA reads TGCGCCAGCAGCCAAGTGATAGGACTTGGAGGCGGTACGCAGTATTTT. It codes for CASSQVIGLGGGTQYF.

This clone turned up a few times. The chain links TRBV2 to TRBJ1-2; D remains unclear. Germline loops: CDR1 SNHLY, CDR2 FYNNEI. This CDR3 is built from 12 residues. Trimming took off 6 bases at V and 2 bases at J, with 7 bases between the two ends. The DNA for the CDR3 is TGTGCCAGCAGGGGGTTCAACTATGGCTACACCTTC. Its protein product is CASRGFNYGYTF.

In nucleotides, the CDR3 is TGCAGCGCTGGACAGGGGAACTATGGCTACACCTTC. Translation gives CSAGQGNYGYTF. This chain uses TRBV29-1 with TRBJ1-2; TRBD1 matches at 9 bases. The CDR3 covers 12 residues. The ends lost 7 bases at V and 2 bases at J; junction bases unmatched: 2. Germline CDR1 SQVTM, CDR2 ANQGSEA. Supplemented by reference TRBV29-1 and TRBJ1-2, the full variable domain reads SAVISQKPSRDICQRGTSLTIQCQVDSQVTMMFWYRQQPGQSLTLIATANQGSEATYESGFVIDKFPISRPNLTFSTLTVSNMSPEDSSIYLCSAGQGNYGYTFGSGTRLTVV.

This clone was counted a few times. The chain links TRBV30 to TRBJ1-6; D might be TRBD1 (5 bases). The CDR3 is made up of 16 amino acids. V dropped 0 bases and J dropped 8 bases, with 17 bases sitting between them. From germline, CDR1 is GTSNPN and CDR2 SVGIG (reference sequence). This chain's CDR3 is CAWSVPETAVDSPLHF. Here the CDR3 DNA reads TGTGCCTGGAGTGTACCCGAGACAGCCGTGGATTCACCCCTCCACTTT.